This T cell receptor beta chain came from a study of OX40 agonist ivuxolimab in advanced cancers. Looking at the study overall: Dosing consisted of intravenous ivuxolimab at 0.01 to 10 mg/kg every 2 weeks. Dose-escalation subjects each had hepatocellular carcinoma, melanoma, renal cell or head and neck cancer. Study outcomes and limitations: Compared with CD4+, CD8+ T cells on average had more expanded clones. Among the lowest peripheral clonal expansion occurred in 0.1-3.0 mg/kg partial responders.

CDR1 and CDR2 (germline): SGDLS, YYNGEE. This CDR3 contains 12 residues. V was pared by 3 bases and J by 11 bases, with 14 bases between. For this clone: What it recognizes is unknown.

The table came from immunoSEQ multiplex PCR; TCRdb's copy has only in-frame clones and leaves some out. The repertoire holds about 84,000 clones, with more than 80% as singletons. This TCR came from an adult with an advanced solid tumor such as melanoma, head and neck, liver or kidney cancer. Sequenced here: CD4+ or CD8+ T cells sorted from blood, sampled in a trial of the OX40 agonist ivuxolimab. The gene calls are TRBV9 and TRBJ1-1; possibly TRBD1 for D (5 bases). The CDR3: CASSALTGRAFF. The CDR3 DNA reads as TGTGCCAGCAGCGCGCTTACAGGTAGGGCTTTCTTT.